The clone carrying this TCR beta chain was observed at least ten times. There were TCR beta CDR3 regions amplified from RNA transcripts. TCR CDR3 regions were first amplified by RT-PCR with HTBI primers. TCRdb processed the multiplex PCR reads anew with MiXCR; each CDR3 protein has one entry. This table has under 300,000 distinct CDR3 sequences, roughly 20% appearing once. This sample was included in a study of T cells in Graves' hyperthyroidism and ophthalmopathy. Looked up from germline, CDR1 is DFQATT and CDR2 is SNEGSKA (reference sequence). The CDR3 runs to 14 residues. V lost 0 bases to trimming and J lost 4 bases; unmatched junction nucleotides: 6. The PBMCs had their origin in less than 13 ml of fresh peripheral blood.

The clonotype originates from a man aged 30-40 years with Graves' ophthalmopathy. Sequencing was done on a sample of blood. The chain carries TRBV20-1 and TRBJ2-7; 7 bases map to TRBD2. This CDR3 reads CSARESAGVYEQYF. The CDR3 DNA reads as TGCAGTGCTAGAGAATCGGCGGGAGTGTACGAGCAGTACTTC.